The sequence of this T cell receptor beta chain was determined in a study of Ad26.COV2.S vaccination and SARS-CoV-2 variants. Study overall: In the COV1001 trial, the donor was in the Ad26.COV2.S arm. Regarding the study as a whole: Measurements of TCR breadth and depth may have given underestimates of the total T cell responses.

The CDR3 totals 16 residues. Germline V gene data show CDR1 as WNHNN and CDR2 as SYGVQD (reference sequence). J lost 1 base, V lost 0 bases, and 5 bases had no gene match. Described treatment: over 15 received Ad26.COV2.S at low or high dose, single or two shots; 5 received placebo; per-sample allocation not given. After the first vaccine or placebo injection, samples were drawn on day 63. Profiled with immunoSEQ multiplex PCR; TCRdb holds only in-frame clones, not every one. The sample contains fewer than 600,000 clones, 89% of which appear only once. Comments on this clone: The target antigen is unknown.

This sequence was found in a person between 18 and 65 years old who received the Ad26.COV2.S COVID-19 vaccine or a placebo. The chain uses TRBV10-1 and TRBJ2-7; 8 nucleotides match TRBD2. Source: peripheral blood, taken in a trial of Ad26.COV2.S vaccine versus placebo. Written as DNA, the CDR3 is TGCGCCAGCAGTGAGTCAAGCGGGAGCCATTCCTACGAGCAGTACTTC. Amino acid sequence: CASSESSGSHSYEQYF.